This T cell receptor beta chain stems from a study of shared clonotypes between healthy human individuals. Study-level points and caveats: Collection of samples was limited to blood; tissue repertoires likely differ.

Concerning this clone: The target antigen is unknown.

Repertoires were generated with immunoSEQ multiplex PCR, while TCRdb's copy carries only in-frame clones and drops some. The table has just over 2,000,000 clones, about 94% seen once. Naive CD8 cells, CD45RO-negative and positively selected for CCR7, excluded terminally differentiated effector memory CD45RA+ cells. The sequence derives from a man younger than 35 in good health. Sequences were obtained from naive CD8+ T cells sorted from blood.

CDR3 sequence reads: CASSSGRTNYNEQFF. The CDR3 nucleotides are TGTGCCAGCAGTTCGGGACGAACAAACTACAATGAGCAGTTCTTC. The chain recombines TRBV28 with TRBJ2-1; either TRBD1 or TRBD2 may supply D (5 bases each). Germline CDR1 reads MDHEN; CDR2 reads SYDVKM. Trimming removed 4 bases at V and 3 bases at J, with 13 bases between. CDR3 length: 15 residues.